This T cell receptor (beta chain) was captured by sequencing in a study of TIL therapy for anti-PD-1-resistant metastatic lung cancer. Turning to the study itself: Patients had a median age of around 56 years (range about 35-85).

Time point denoted: pre-treatment sample, taken before nivolumab and TIL therapy. The CDR3 sequence is 15 residues long. Looked up from germline, CDR1 is SGDLS and CDR2 is YYNGEE. The V segment lost 3 bases and the J segment 1 base; nucleotides outside the gene matches: 4. Sequencing used immunoSEQ v3. The protocol was immunoSEQ multiplex PCR, while the TCRdb copy is restricted to in-frame clones and leaves out a portion. The sample lists around 33,000 clones, about 70% occurring once. This sample comprised blood, obtained at baseline. The rearrangement links TRBV9 to TRBJ2-7; 10 bases align to TRBD2. The clonotype originates from a woman aged 25-85 years with non-small cell lung cancer. Here the CDR3 reads CASSAGTSESYEQYF. In nucleotides, the CDR3 is TGTGCCAGCAGCGCAGGGACTAGCGAATCCTACGAGCAGTACTTC.